Below, one T cell receptor beta chain is given with its context. Those enrolled, adults aged 18 to 89 years, came from about 24 US areas. CDR3 length equals 14 residues. With V trimmed by 2 bases and J by 12 bases, 8 bases remained unmatched. Germline V gene sequence: CDR1 SGHRS, CDR2 YFSETQ. These data are taken from a study of blood T cell repertoires in COVID-19. In the original workflow: Amplified reference gene primers provided the basis for estimating nucleated cell counts. Profiling relied on immunoSEQ multiplex PCR, and the TCRdb table lists in-frame clones only, not all of them. V, J and clone size are taken as reported in that table, and D and trimming were inferred from the DNA itself. The sample lists around 200,000 clones; about 85% were seen once.

This clonotype was obtained from a man aged 35 to 55 who had recovered from COVID-19. V gene TRBV5-1 combines with J gene TRBJ1-4, with 9 bases that match TRBD1. The sample was PBMCs or T cells enriched from blood (not recorded which). CDR3 coding DNA: TGCGCCAGCAGCTTTTCGGGACAGGGTGAGGAACTGTTTTTT. It encodes CASSFSGQGEELFF.